The clone carrying this T cell receptor (beta chain) was seen a few times. The record originates from a study of OX40 agonist ivuxolimab in advanced cancers. Germline V gene sequence: CDR1 SGHTA, CDR2 FQGNSA. The V end was cut by 5 bases, the J end by 4 bases, with 17 bases between. This CDR3 spans 15 amino acids. Clones were read by immunoSEQ multiplex PCR, and TCRdb kept only the in-frame ones, dropping some. This sample has about 71,000 clones, with about 93% found just once. The rearrangement links TRBV7-2 to TRBJ1-2; D is uncertain. The TCR comes from an adult with an advanced solid tumor such as melanoma, head and neck, liver or kidney cancer. Sequencing used CD4+ or CD8+ T cells sorted from blood, obtained in a trial of the OX40 agonist ivuxolimab. The CDR3 here is CASSRRTAVFYGYTF. Written as DNA, the CDR3 is TGTGCCAGCAGCCGGAGGACGGCCGTCTTCTATGGCTACACCTTC.